Below, one T cell receptor (beta chain) is given with its context. The antigen it binds to is not known. No much larger clonotype is one base removed from it; base qualities were not supplied. This sample was taken from a study of blood T cell repertoires in COVID-19 (dated by TCRdb to the early 2020s). Looking at the study overall: Samples covering the acute and convalescent phases of COVID-19 were provided by collaborators in the United States, Italy and Spain. Subjects who had been exposed to COVID-19, were actively infected with it, or had recovered from it provided the deeply sampled blood TCRbeta repertoires that made up the dataset. A freely available public database, intended as a resource for researchers studying the immune response to SARS-CoV-2, is where the repertoires were released. Where HLA class I and class II types were available, the types were taken from metadata supplied by the sample provider, not from assay-based typing. The material from the prospective study consisted of cDNA or gDNA derived from T cells, B-cell-depleted T cells, or PBMCs. Sample metadata almost always included a de-identified subject ID, COVID-19 status, age in years and sex. The samples were drawn from the first 160 participants of the ongoing ImmuneRACE study and from 1,254 subjects provided by 6 global collaborators. The paper's findings and limits, for the study overall: Clinical and demographic metadata were provided uncurated, with the amount varying by source and participant.

The immunoSEQ Assay, a bias-controlled multiplex PCR, was used to amplify TCRbeta CDR3 regions from genomic DNA. For the original study's pipeline: The number of nucleated cells in each sample was estimated by amplification of reference gene primers within the assay. To quantify the absolute abundance of each unique TCRbeta CDR3 rearrangement, sequence reads were collapsed and filtered. For each sample, productive Simpson clonality was calculated by taking the square root of Simpson's diversity index across productive rearrangements. Drawn from immuneACCESS, this table holds only the in-frame rearrangements with V and J called that TCRdb kept. Clones are partly lost; checked studies trace under half to an unresolved V gene and leave the rest unexplained. The D gene and trimming were derived from the DNA, and the V and J assignments and clone size from that table. The sample table contains fewer than 65,000 clones; only one count was recorded for 85% of them. Of the sample, about 16% is held by the ten largest clones.

Taken from cysteine to phenylalanine, the CDR3 has 15 residues. The read is trimmed to its CDR3 DNA, 45 bases read in frame from base 1. CDR1 and CDR2 are drawn from the germline V gene: SGDLS, YYNGEE. V is cut back by 0 bases and J by 7 bases, with 5 bases in the junction unmatched. Collaborating institutions collected whole blood in K2EDTA tubes following their own protocols. For TCRbeta analysis, collaborator samples were shipped as frozen whole blood, as isolated PBMCs, or as DNA extracted from either sample type. This receptor chain uses TRBV9 and TRBJ2-1, with TRBD2 matching 9 junction bases. The sequence derives from a human donor in a cohort sampled during active COVID-19. The sequenced sample consisted of peripheral blood. The CDR3 loop reads CASSVDSGGSNEQFF. The nucleotide sequence is given as TGTGCCAGCAGCGTAGACAGCGGGGGGTCGAATGAGCAGTTCTTC.